This T cell receptor (beta chain) was documented in a study of shared clonotypes between healthy human individuals. Study-level results: Clonotype sharing among donors was thought likely to change with sequencing depth. Non-shared clonotypes had lower generation probabilities than clonotypes shared by all four sorted-subset donors.

The germline gives CDR1 SEHNR, CDR2 FQNEAQ (reference sequence). The CDR3 covers 16 residues. Trimming left V 2 bases short and J 11 bases short, with 24 bases between. CD8 cells regarded as naive lacked CD45RO, were positively chosen for CCR7, and omitted terminally differentiated effector memory CD45RA+ cells. Donors, healthy HIV-negative adults, lacked recent acute infections or vaccinations. The method was immunoSEQ multiplex PCR; TCRdb's version includes in-frame clones alone and lacks a portion of them. The repertoire holds about 1.9 million clones, with 90% to 95% as singletons. On this clone itself: Its specificity is not known.

Sequenced input: naive CD8+ T cells from PBMCs. This sequence was found in a man younger than 35 in good health. Some clones in this sample may be carry-over from other donors' samples. J is TRBJ1-2 and V is TRBV7-9, with D hard to call. The CDR3 is CASSLTLGALVEEYTF. The CDR3 coding sequence is TGTGCCAGCAGCTTAACCCTTGGTGCCCTCGTCGAAGAGTACACCTTC.